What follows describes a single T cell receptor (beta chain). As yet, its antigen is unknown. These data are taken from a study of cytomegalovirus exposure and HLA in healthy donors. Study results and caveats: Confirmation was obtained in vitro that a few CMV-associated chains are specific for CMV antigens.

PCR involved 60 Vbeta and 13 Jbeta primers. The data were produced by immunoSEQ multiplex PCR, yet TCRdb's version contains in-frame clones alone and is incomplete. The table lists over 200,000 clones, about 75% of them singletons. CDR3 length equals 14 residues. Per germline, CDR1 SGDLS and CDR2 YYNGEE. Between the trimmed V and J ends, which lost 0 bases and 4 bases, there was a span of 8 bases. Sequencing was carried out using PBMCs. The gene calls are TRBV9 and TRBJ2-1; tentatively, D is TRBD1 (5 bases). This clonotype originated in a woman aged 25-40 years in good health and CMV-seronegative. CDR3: CASSVGTGYNEQFF. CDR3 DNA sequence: TGTGCCAGCAGCGTAGGTACAGGATACAATGAGCAGTTCTTC.